Listed here are 31 T cell receptor beta chains from one sample, sequenced in a study of CD8+ T cells in alopecia areata. In each case, RNA was isolated and then reverse transcribed into cDNA as the sequencing template. Profiled with immunoSEQ multiplex PCR; TCRdb holds only in-frame clones, not every one. The sample lists 190,000 or so clones, about 60% occurring once. Regarding treatment: oral pan-JAK inhibitor, 5-10 mg twice daily. Here the sequenced sample was CD8+ T cells sorted from blood, taken at week 24, from a patient treated with tofacitinib. The receptors shown here come from a human donor with alopecia areata.

The chain employs TRBV29-1 and TRBJ1-2; 11 bases match TRBD1. Unmatched junction bases numbered 5, after V lost 0 bases and J lost 5 bases. This CDR3 has 15 amino acids. CDR1 is SQVTM, CDR2 ANQGSEA, per germline. CDR3 DNA: TGCAGCGTTGAAGATCAAGGGACAGGGGGATATGGCTACACCTTC. It codes for CSVEDQGTGGYGYTF.

The chain is built from TRBV5-1 and TRBJ2-2; the D gene is possibly TRBD2 (6 bases). This CDR3 has 16 amino acids. Trimming left V 1 base short and J 6 bases short, with 16 bases between. Germline V lookup: CDR1 SGHRS, CDR2 YFSETQ. The CDR3 sequence: CASSLQIIGGPGELFF. The DNA for the CDR3 is TGCGCCAGCAGCTTGCAGATAATCGGGGGACCCGGGGAGCTGTTTTTT.

This clone was seen only a few times. The genes are TRBV29-1 and TRBJ2-7; D is uncertain. V lost 4 bases, J lost 5 bases, and 15 bases lay in between. The CDR3 is 13 amino acids. Germline CDR1 is SQVTM and CDR2 is ANQGSEA. The CDR3 bases are TGCAGCGTTGGGCGTAACTTCATAGACGAGCAGTACTTC. Amino acid sequence: CSVGRNFIDEQYF.

The chain uses TRBV27 and TRBJ1-2; 9 nucleotides match TRBD1. This CDR3 has 13 amino acids. CDR1 MNHEY and CDR2 SMNVEV come from the germline V gene (reference sequence). V dropped 6 bases and J dropped 1; count of bases not matched to a gene: 0. CDR3 in amino acids: CASRDRGNYGYTF. The CDR3 DNA sequence: TGTGCCAGCAGGGACAGGGGTAACTATGGCTACACCTTC.

In its sample, this clone was seen once. The rearrangement joins TRBV6-5 to TRBJ2-5; TRBD1 matches 7 bases. The CDR3 sequence is 14 residues long. With V trimmed by 2 bases and J by 3 bases, 3 bases remained unmatched. Germline lookup yields CDR1 MNHEY and CDR2 SVGAGI. CDR3 nucleotides: TGTGCCAGCAGTTACGAGACAGGGAAAGAGACCCAGTACTTC. As protein: CASSYETGKETQYF.

This clone has just a few counts. The rearrangement links TRBV11-2 to TRBJ1-5; the D gene is possibly TRBD1 (5 bases). There are 15 residues in the CDR3. V shed 0 bases and J shed 1 base, with 7 bases lying between them. Germline-derived CDR1 and CDR2 are SGHAT and FQNNGV. The DNA of the CDR3 is TGTGCCAGCAGCTTAGAGCAGGGCAGCAATCAGCCCCAGCATTTT. It yields the protein CASSLEQGSNQPQHF.

The V gene is TRBV27, the J gene TRBJ2-3; the match to TRBD2 covers 7 bases. With 2 bases clipped from V and 2 bases from J, the junction kept 4 bases outside the gene matches. Germline CDR1 and CDR2: MNHEY and SMNVEV (reference sequence). CDR3 length equals 15 residues. The CDR3, as DNA: TGTGCCAGCAGTTTAGCGGGGGTGGTCACAGATACGCAGTATTTT. Encoded protein: CASSLAGVVTDTQYF.

This clone was counted between two and nine times. DNA for the CDR3: TGTGCCAGCAGCCAAGACATCTACGAGCAGTACTTC. Protein: CASSQDIYEQYF. V gene TRBV6-6 combines with J gene TRBJ2-7; no reliable D call. Trimming shortened V by 6 bases and J by 3 bases, and 9 bases separated the two germline ends. CDR3 length: 12 amino acids. Germline V gene lookup returns CDR1 MNHNY and CDR2 SVGAGI (reference sequence).

The rearrangement joins TRBV7-8 to TRBJ1-3; D gene uncertain. Germline V gene sequence: CDR1 SGHVS, CDR2 FQNEAQ. Between the trimmed V and J ends, which lost 2 bases and 4 bases, there was a span of 12 bases. This CDR3 contains 15 residues. The chain's CDR3 is CASSLTASRGNTIYF. CDR3 DNA: TGTGCCAGCAGCTTAACCGCCTCCAGAGGAAACACCATATATTTT.

Concerning this clone: Different DNA sequences within this sample yield the same CDR3. The chain uses TRBV9 and TRBJ2-3; 7 bases are a match to TRBD2. The CDR3 is 15 residues long. Germline CDR1 reads SGDLS; CDR2 reads YYNGEE. Germline trimming cut 0 bases from V and 1 base from J; bases unmatched to any gene: 2. This CDR3 is CASSVGLAGTDTQYF. The CDR3 DNA reads TGTGCCAGCAGCGTAGGGCTAGCGGGCACAGATACGCAGTATTTT.

This clone was seen a few times. The chain recombines TRBV9 with TRBJ2-3, with D tentatively TRBD1 (5 bases). CDR3 length: 16 amino acids. Trimming stripped 3 bases from V and 2 bases from J, with 16 bases between. CDR1 and CDR2 (germline): SGDLS, YYNGEE. The CDR3 nucleotides read TGTGCCAGCAGCGAGAGAGGACCCAGGGCCACAGATACGCAGTATTTT. It yields the protein CASSERGPRATDTQYF.

The chain links TRBV5-1 to TRBJ2-2; 8 bases map to TRBD1. CDR3 length equals 16 residues. V lost 0 bases to trimming and J lost 1 base; unmatched junction nucleotides: 2. Germline CDR1 and CDR2: SGHRS and YFSETQ. CDR3 in amino acids: CASSLEGTGNTGELFF. In nucleotides, the CDR3 is TGCGCCAGCAGCTTGGAGGGGACAGGGAACACCGGGGAGCTGTTTTTT.

The J gene is TRBJ2-7, the V gene TRBV15, with D unclear. The V end was cut by 1 base, the J end by 2 bases, with 9 bases between. Germline V gene lookup returns CDR1 LNHNV and CDR2 YYDKDF (reference sequence). The CDR3 sequence is 14 residues long. CDR3 protein: CATSRVQRTYEQYF. The DNA of the CDR3 is TGTGCCACCAGCAGAGTACAGAGAACCTACGAGCAGTACTTC.

This chain uses TRBV19 with TRBJ1-5; TRBD1 aligns across 8 bases. CDR1 is LNHDA and CDR2 is SQIVND in the germline V gene (reference sequence). Trimming took 5 bases from V and 3 from J; bases not matched to a gene: 6. CDR3 size: 15 residues. CDR3 in amino acids: CASSSTGALNQPQHF. The CDR3 coding sequence is TGTGCCAGTAGTTCGACAGGGGCACTCAATCAGCCCCAGCATTTT.

This clone was observed a few times. The rearrangement joins TRBV29-1 to TRBJ2-7; 8 nucleotides line up with TRBD1. The CDR3 runs to 14 residues. The germline CDR1 and CDR2 sequences are SQVTM and ANQGSEA. V lost 4 bases and J lost 3; bases outside the gene matches: 8. The DNA of the CDR3 is TGCAGCGTTGTGGTAGGAGACAGGGGCTACGAGCAGTACTTC. As protein: CSVVVGDRGYEQYF.

This clone was counted a few times. Other DNA variants within this sample encode the same CDR3. The V call is TRBV6-5, the J call TRBJ2-7; possibly TRBD1 or TRBD2 for D (6 bases each). Trimming took 0 bases from V and 0 from J, leaving 9 bases between them. Germline lookup yields CDR1 MNHEY and CDR2 SVGAGI. This CDR3 is built from 15 residues. In nucleotides, the CDR3 is TGTGCCAGCAGTTACTCAGGGGGGCTCTCCTACGAGCAGTACTTC. This gives the protein CASSYSGGLSYEQYF.

For this clone: The same CDR3 is also encoded by other DNA sequences in this sample. The genes are TRBV27 and TRBJ2-1; D unresolved. Germline V lookup: CDR1 MNHEY, CDR2 SMNVEV (reference sequence). There are 15 residues in the CDR3. V was shortened by 0 bases and J by 0 bases, with 6 bases between the two germline ends. CDR3 in DNA: TGTGCCAGCAGTTTATCTGTGAGCTCCTACAATGAGCAGTTCTTC. Amino acid sequence: CASSLSVSSYNEQFF.

The chain employs TRBV30 and TRBJ1-2; D not resolved. The CDR3 length is 13 residues. The V end lost 2 bases, the J end lost 8 bases, and 15 bases lay between the germline ends. Germline V CDR1 and CDR2: GTSNPN, SVGIG (reference sequence). Here the CDR3 DNA reads TGTGCCTGGAGTCCGACCCTGGGGTACGGCTACACCTTC. Translation gives CAWSPTLGYGYTF.

The V gene is TRBV6-5, the J gene TRBJ1-5; 8 nucleotides agree with TRBD1. This CDR3 has 15 amino acids. Unmatched junction bases numbered 6, after V lost 6 bases and J lost 2 bases. Germline V gene sequence: CDR1 MNHEY, CDR2 SVGAGI. CDR3 loop: CASSNGQGGNQPQHF. The CDR3 DNA reads TGTGCCAGCAGCAATGGACAGGGCGGCAATCAGCCCCAGCATTTT.

V is TRBV2 and J is TRBJ2-3; D uncertain. From germline, CDR1 is SNHLY and CDR2 FYNNEI. Trimming cost V 2 bases and J 0 bases, with 9 bases left between them. There are 15 residues in the CDR3. This CDR3 is CASSESLGSTDTQYF. In nucleotides, the CDR3 is TGTGCCAGCAGTGAATCTCTGGGTAGCACAGATACGCAGTATTTT.

CDR3 region: CASSASGSGANVLTF. Written as DNA, the CDR3 is TGTGCCAGCAGCGCCAGCGGCTCTGGGGCCAACGTCCTGACTTTC. The J gene is TRBJ2-6, the V gene TRBV7-6; weak D call: TRBD2 (5 bases). The V gene's germline CDR1 is SGHVS and CDR2 FNYEAQ. Trimming shortened V by 5 bases and J by 0 bases, and 8 bases separated the two germline ends. The CDR3 loop spans 15 amino acids.

In its sample, this clone was seen a few times. The chain has TRBV7-9 and TRBJ2-7, with 7 bases lining up with TRBD2. There are 15 residues in the CDR3. Trimming removed 4 bases from V and 0 bases from J; junction bases left unmatched: 6. CDR1 and CDR2 (germline): SEHNR, FQNEAQ (reference sequence). The CDR3 bases are TGTGCCAGCAGCTCCCGGGACTACAGCTCCTACGAGCAGTACTTC. Translated: CASSSRDYSSYEQYF.

The chain employs TRBV19 and TRBJ2-1, with unresolved D. The V end lost 2 bases, the J end lost 0 bases, and 8 bases lay between the germline ends. The CDR3 has 15 amino acids. Germline-derived CDR1 and CDR2 are LNHDA and SQIVND (reference sequence). In nucleotides, the CDR3 is TGTGCCAGTAGTATAACACAGAGCTCCTACAATGAGCAGTTCTTC. Protein sequence: CASSITQSSYNEQFF.

The genes are TRBV18 and TRBJ1-2; weak D call: TRBD1 (5 bases). Germline-derived CDR1 and CDR2 are KGHSH and LQKENI. Trimming cost V 3 bases and J 6 bases, with 29 bases left between them. The CDR3 consists of 19 residues. The CDR3 spells CASSPHVGEIWWVYDGYTF. The CDR3 DNA follows: TGTGCCAGCTCACCCCATGTAGGGGAGATCTGGTGGGTTTATGATGGCTACACCTTC.

The genes are TRBV30 and TRBJ1-3, with D unresolved. The CDR3 has 12 residues. CDR1 is GTSNPN and CDR2 is SVGIG in the germline V gene (reference sequence). V dropped 5 bases and J dropped 3 bases, with 8 bases sitting between them. The CDR3 DNA reads TGTGCCTGGGGCAACGTTGGAAACACCATATATTTT. It translates to CAWGNVGNTIYF. Full variable domain (missing parts from reference TRBV30 and TRBJ1-3): SQTIHQWPATLVQPVGSPLSLECTVEGTSNPNLYWYRQAAGRGLQLLFYSVGIGQISSEVPQNLSASRPQDRQFILSSKKLLLSDSGFYLCAWGNVGNTIYFGEGSWLTVV.

This chain connects TRBV4-1 to TRBJ1-4; no reliable D call. CDR3 size: 15 residues. V was cut by 1 base and J by 7 bases, with 13 bases left in between. CDR1 is MGHRA and CDR2 is YSYEKL in the germline V gene. The CDR3 sequence is CASSQAVISGEKLFF. The CDR3 DNA reads as TGCGCCAGCAGCCAAGCGGTCATCTCCGGTGAAAAACTGTTTTTT.

The chain links TRBV30 to TRBJ1-3; no firm D call. The CDR3 length is 12 residues. The V gene's germline CDR1 is GTSNPN and CDR2 SVGIG (reference sequence). V was clipped by 8 bases and J by 3 bases, with 11 bases between them. CDR3 sequence reads: CANGQLGNTIYF. CDR3 coding DNA: TGTGCCAACGGCCAACTTGGAAACACCATATATTTT.

A remark on this clone: Other DNA sequences in this specimen translate into the identical CDR3. The chain couples TRBV7-9 to TRBJ1-1, with 7 positions matching TRBD1. Germline V lookup: CDR1 SEHNR, CDR2 FQNEAQ (reference sequence). V lost 5 bases to trimming and J lost 8 bases; unmatched junction nucleotides: 5. The CDR3 consists of 12 residues. The CDR3 DNA follows: TGTGCCAGCAGCCCCTGGACAGGAGAAGCTTTCTTT. Translating it yields CASSPWTGEAFF. The complete variable domain, with remaining parts taken from reference TRBV7-9 and TRBJ1-1, reads DTGVSQNPRHKITKRGQNVTFRCDPISEHNRLYWYRQTLGQGPEFLTYFQNEAQLEKSRLLSDRFSAERPKGSFSTLEIQRTEQGDSAMYLCASSPWTGEAFFGQGTRLTVV.

This sequence joins TRBV30 and TRBJ2-3; D not certain. Per the germline V gene, CDR1 is GTSNPN and CDR2 is SVGIG (reference sequence). The CDR3 length is 14 residues. Trimming stripped 1 base from V and 1 base from J, with 9 bases between. This CDR3 is CAWSAGVRTDTQYF. The CDR3 DNA is TGTGCCTGGAGTGCTGGGGTTCGCACAGATACGCAGTATTTT.

The CDR3 here is CASSSTLANEQYF. In DNA form, the CDR3 reads TGTGCCAGCAGCTCTACACTAGCGAACGAGCAGTACTTC. The rearrangement uses TRBV5-6 and TRBJ2-7, with 7 bases aligning to TRBD2. CDR1 is SGHDT, CDR2 YYEEEE, per germline. The CDR3 is made up of 13 amino acids. The V and J ends lost 3 bases and 5 bases, in that order; junction bases with no gene match: 5.

The chain has TRBV13 and TRBJ2-2, with TRBD1 matching 7 bases. CDR1 PRHDT and CDR2 FYEKMQ come from the germline V gene (reference sequence). The CDR3 is made up of 16 amino acids. The J segment lost 4 bases and the V segment lost 5 bases, leaving 10 bases of the junction unmatched. Here the CDR3 reads CASSPTGNRPTGELFF. The CDR3, as DNA: TGTGCCAGCAGCCCGACAGGGAATCGCCCCACCGGGGAGCTGTTTTTT.